A selection of T cell receptor beta chains follows, all from one sample in a study of STAT5B mutations in CD4+ large granular lymphocyte leukemia. Method: immunoSEQ multiplex PCR; TCRdb's copy keeps in-frame clones and lacks some. The sample contains 34,000 or so clones, approximately 86% of which appear only once. Source material: CD4+ T cells from blood buffy coats. The origin of the receptors is a human donor in good health. CDR3s include the opening cysteine and the closing phenylalanine or tryptophan. Fields, in order: D gene, CDR3 length, J gene, clone size, V gene, CDR3 protein, CDR3 DNA. A D gene is named only where the DNA matches it firmly. A clone size is listed for some rows: how often the clone was seen (once, few, many), or a class if it is expanded.

NA	13	TRBJ2-5	NA	TRBV28	CASKRPPVDAQYF	TGTGCCAGCAAACGACCCCCGGTGGATGCCCAGTACTTC
TRBD2	16	TRBJ2-7	NA	TRBV4-3	CASSQVAGVRSYEQYF	TGCGCCAGCAGCCAAGTGGCGGGAGTCCGCTCCTACGAGCAGTACTTC
TRBD1	14	TRBJ1-5	NA	TRBV6-6	CASRNRGMSQPQHF	TGTGCCAGCAGGAACAGGGGAATGAGTCAGCCCCAGCATTTT
TRBD1	16	TRBJ2-7	NA	TRBV13	CASSLGLRDRAHEQYF	TGTGCCAGCAGCTTAGGCCTAAGGGACAGGGCCCACGAGCAGTACTTC
NA	14	TRBJ1-4	NA	TRBV27	CASSLSGGGEKLFF	TGTGCCAGCAGTTTATCGGGCGGGGGTGAAAAACTGTTTTTT
TRBD2	15	TRBJ2-7	few	TRBV7-2	CASSLDGGRTVEQYF	TGTGCCAGCAGCTTAGACGGCGGGAGGACAGTAGAGCAGTACTTC
TRBD1	13	TRBJ2-7	NA	TRBV28	CASTPGQLYEQYF	TGTGCCAGCACCCCGGGACAGCTATACGAGCAGTACTTC
TRBD1	14	TRBJ2-5	NA	TRBV28	CASSRQGYQETQYF	TGTGCCAGCAGTCGACAGGGATACCAAGAGACCCAGTACTTC
NA	14	TRBJ2-7	NA	TRBV4-2	CASSQAGERLEQYF	TGTGCCAGCAGCCAAGCGGGAGAACGACTCGAGCAGTACTTC
TRBD1	17	TRBJ2-1	NA	TRBV5-1	CASSPGPGQGSYNEQFF	TGCGCCAGCAGCCCGGGGCCGGGACAGGGCTCCTACAATGAGCAGTTCTTC
NA	18	TRBJ2-1	NA	TRBV7-8	CASSPVPRGGAIYNEQFF	TGTGCCAGCAGCCCAGTACCCCGAGGGGGGGCTATATACAATGAGCAGTTCTTC
NA	15	TRBJ2-7	NA	TRBV6-5	CASSSMAGSFYEQYF	TGTGCCAGCAGTTCTATGGCGGGAAGCTTCTACGAGCAGTACTTC